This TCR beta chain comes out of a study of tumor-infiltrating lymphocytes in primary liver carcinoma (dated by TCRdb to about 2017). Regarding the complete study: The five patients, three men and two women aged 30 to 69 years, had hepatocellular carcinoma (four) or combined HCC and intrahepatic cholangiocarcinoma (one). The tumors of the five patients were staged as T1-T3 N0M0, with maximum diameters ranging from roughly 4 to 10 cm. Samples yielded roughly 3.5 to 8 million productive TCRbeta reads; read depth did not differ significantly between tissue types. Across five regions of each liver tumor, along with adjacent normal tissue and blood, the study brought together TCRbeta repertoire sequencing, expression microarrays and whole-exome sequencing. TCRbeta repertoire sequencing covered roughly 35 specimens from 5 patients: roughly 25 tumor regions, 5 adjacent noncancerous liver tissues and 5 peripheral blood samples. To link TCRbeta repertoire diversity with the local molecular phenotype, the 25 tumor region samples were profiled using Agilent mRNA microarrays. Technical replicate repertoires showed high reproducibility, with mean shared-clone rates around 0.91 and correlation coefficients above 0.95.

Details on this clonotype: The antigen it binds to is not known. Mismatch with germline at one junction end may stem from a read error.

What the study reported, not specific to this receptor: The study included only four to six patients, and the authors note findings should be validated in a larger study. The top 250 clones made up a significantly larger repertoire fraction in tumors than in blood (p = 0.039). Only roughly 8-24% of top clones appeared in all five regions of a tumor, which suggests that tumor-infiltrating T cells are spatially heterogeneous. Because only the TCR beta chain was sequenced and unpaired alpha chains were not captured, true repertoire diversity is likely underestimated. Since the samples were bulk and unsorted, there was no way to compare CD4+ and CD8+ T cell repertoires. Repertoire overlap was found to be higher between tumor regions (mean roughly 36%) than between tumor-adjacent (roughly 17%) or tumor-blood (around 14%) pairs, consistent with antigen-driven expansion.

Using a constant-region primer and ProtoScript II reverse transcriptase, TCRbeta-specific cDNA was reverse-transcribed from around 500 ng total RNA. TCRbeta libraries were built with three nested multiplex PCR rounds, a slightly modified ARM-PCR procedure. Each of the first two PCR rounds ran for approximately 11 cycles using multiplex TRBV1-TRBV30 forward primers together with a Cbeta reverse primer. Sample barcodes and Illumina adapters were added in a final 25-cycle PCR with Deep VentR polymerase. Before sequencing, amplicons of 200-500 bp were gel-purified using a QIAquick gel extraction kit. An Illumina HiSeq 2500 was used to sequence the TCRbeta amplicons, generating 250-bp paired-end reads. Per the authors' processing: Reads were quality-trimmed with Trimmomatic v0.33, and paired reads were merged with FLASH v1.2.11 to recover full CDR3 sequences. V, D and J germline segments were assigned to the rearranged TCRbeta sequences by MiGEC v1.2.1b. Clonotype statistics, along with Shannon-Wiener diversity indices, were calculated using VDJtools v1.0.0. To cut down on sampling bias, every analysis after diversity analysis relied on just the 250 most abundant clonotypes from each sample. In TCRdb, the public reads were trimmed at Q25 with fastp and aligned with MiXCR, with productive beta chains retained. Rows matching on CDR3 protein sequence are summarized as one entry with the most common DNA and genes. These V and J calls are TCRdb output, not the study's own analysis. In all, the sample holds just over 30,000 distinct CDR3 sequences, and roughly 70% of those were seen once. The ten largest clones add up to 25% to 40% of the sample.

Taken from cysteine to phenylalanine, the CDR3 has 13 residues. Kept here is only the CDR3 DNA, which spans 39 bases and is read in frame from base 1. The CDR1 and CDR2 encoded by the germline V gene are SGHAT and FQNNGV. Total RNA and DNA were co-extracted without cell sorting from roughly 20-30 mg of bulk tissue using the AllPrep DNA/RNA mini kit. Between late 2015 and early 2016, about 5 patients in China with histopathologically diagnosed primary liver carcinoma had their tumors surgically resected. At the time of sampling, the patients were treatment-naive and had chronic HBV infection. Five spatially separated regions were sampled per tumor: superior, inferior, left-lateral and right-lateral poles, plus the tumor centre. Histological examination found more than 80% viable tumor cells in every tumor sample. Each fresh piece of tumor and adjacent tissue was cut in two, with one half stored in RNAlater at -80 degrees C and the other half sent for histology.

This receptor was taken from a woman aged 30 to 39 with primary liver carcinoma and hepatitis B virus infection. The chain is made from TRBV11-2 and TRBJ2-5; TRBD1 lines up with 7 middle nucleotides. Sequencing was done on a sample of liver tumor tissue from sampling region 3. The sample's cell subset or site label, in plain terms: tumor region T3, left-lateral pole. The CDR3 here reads CASSIQGLETRYF. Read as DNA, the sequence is TGTGCCAGCAGCATACAGGGGCTGGAGACCCGGTACTTC. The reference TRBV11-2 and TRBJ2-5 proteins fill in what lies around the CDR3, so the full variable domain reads EAGVAQSPRYKIIEKRQSVAFWCNPISGHATLYWYQQILGQGPKLLIQFQNNGVVDDSQLPKDRFSAERLKGVDSTLKIQPAKLEDSAVYLCASSIQGLETRYFGPGTRLLVL.